This TCR beta chain appears in the sequencing data of a study of human T cells and chemical hapten exposure (dated by TCRdb to about 2021). With regard to the full study: For sensitization, 2% DPC in acetone was applied to a 2 cm by 2 cm area of upper inner arm skin. Weekly therapeutic DPC doses were additionally applied to the scalp of patients throughout the approximately 25-week study period. Blood for TCR sequencing was provided by twenty-nine alopecia patients at one to four time points (pre-sensitization, 2, 6 and 24 weeks). Patch tests used Finn chambers with 0.01% DPC on the upper back, scored after 6 days by International Contact Dermatitis Research Group standards. Blood samples were taken from patients before sensitization (week 0) and then at 2, 6 and about 24 weeks after DPC sensitization. Libraries were pooled for sequencing, and per-sample TCR yields varied mainly because of small differences in library volumes within the pool. Peripheral blood TCR repertoire changes were tracked in vivo in alopecia patients during primary and secondary sensitization to the hapten diphenylcyclopropenone (DPC). The patient cohort, mostly female, included alopecia areata with under or over 50% scalp involvement, alopecia totalis and alopecia universalis.

Library creation used RACE. Sequencing instrument: NextSeq 500. During library preparation, unique molecular identifiers were attached to individual cDNA molecules so that TCRs could be counted quantitatively and reproducibly. For every blood RNA sample, sequencing covered both the TCR alpha and TCR beta chains. In the original analysis: The median number of TCRs per sample was around 100,000, ranging from 23,224 to 690,600. V, J and CDR3 annotation of the TCR reads was carried out using the Decombinator software suite. To make PS versus PT1 abundance plots, every sample was subsampled to the same number of TCRs (28,000). TCRs were defined as expanded if absent before sensitization and observed at least eight times at the 2-week time point. The public reads were run again by TCRdb, first through fastp at Q25 and then through MiXCR, and only productive beta chains were kept. Merged by CDR3 protein, the rows form single entries marked with the most common genes and DNA. For this entry, the V and J calls and clone size follow TCRdb and not the study's own pipeline. The sample table holds about 340,000 distinct CDR3 sequences, of which around 7% were seen once. Roughly 8% of the sample rests with the top ten.

The investigation overall reported the following: After repeated subsampling, the strength of the expansion versus patch-test correlation and the threshold at which it became significant changed. Patch test score was positively correlated with the number of PT1 expanded TCRs, with significance at thresholds 8, 16 and 32 but not at 4. Because all patients had alopecia, a presumed autoimmune disease, the immune response of the patients might differ from that of healthy individuals. DPC sensitization did not change the number of TCRs with a frequency above 1 in 1000, and there was no evidence of changes in global repertoire structure. Significantly more large CDR3 similarity clusters were formed by expanded TCRs than by pre-sensitization or healthy control sets, consistent with antigen-driven responses.

To note about this clonotype: Its antigen remains unidentified. The sample holds no much larger clone one base away, and base qualities are not on file.

This sample's time point label indicates: patch test 1, 2 weeks after DPC sensitization. In light of the paper, this sample's treatment or condition label describes: therapeutic diphenylcyclopropenone sensitization with weekly scalp DPC. Blood at each patch-test visit was drawn before the patch test was applied. Patients were eligible if aged 18 to 70, diagnosed with alopecia and judged suitable for DPC therapy, and pregnant patients were excluded. Total RNA was isolated from unfractionated whole blood collected in Tempus Blood RNA tubes. Reading from cysteine to phenylalanine, the CDR3 counts 16 amino acids. The retained sequence is limited to the CDR3, 48 bases, with the frame set at the first base. CDR1 SEHNR and CDR2 FQNEAQ were looked up in the germline V gene (reference sequence). V trim: 5 bases; J trim: 2 bases; unmatched bases: 8.

The rearrangement combines TRBV7-9 with TRBJ1-4, with 7 bases matching TRBD1. This receptor was obtained from a woman between 18 and 29 years old with alopecia areata. Some clones in this sample may be carry-over from other donors' samples. The sample was whole blood, taken in connection with sensitization to the hapten diphenylcyclopropenone (DPC). The nucleotide sequence reads TGTGCCAGCAGCCACAGGGGTTTCGGGACTAATGAAAAACTGTTTTTT. Protein translation: CASSHRGFGTNEKLFF. The CDR3, completed at both ends by the reference TRBV7-9 and TRBJ1-4 genes, gives the full variable domain DTGVSQNPRHKITKRGQNVTFRCDPISEHNRLYWYRQTLGQGPEFLTYFQNEAQLEKSRLLSDRFSAERPKGSFSTLEIQRTEQGDSAMYLCASSHRGFGTNEKLFFGSGTQLSVL.